Following are 30 T cell receptor beta chains from one sample sequenced in a study of molecular identifiers for immune sequencing clone quantification. TCRdb reprocessed the PCR reads with MiXCR, giving one entry per CDR3 protein. The sample lists more than 550,000 distinct CDR3 sequences; about 25% were seen once. Material: naive CD8+ T cells from blood, with Jurkat cell RNA spiked in. The subset: FACS-sorted CD8+CD4-CCR7+CD45RA+ naive T cells. The receptor source for this set is a human donor in good health. Some libraries in this study had Jurkat cell RNA spiked in.

The chain recombines TRBV7-9 with TRBJ1-2; TRBD1 agrees at 8 bases. Looked up from germline, CDR1 is SEHNR and CDR2 is FQNEAQ (reference sequence). Germline trimming cut 5 bases from V and 5 bases from J; bases unmatched to any gene: 7. CDR3 size: 14 residues. The CDR3 DNA is TGTGCCAGCAGCCCAGGGGGCAGTTGGTATGGCTACACCTTC. Translation: CASSPGGSWYGYTF. The variable domain in full, completed from reference TRBV7-9 and TRBJ1-2, reads DTGVSQNPRHKITKRGQNVTFRCDPISEHNRLYWYRQTLGQGPEFLTYFQNEAQLEKSRLLSDRFSAERPKGSFSTLEIQRTEQGDSAMYLCASSPGGSWYGYTFGSGTRLTVV.

Concerning this clonotype itself: A junction boundary mismatches the germline segment, possibly from a read error. The gene calls are TRBV7-6 and TRBJ2-6; D unresolved. CDR3 size: 14 residues. Germline CDR1 is SGHVS and CDR2 is FNYEAQ. The CDR3 loop is CACSYNSGANVLTF. CDR3 bases: TGTGCCTGCAGCTACAACTCTGGGGCCAACGTCCTGACTTTC.

As regards this clonotype: This sequence is one base from a far larger clone and is likely a read error. The chain's CDR3 is CASIDSLNTEAFF. The DNA of the CDR3 is TGTGCCAGCATTGACAGCTTGAACACTGAAGCTTTCTTT. This rearrangement joins TRBV27 to TRBJ1-1; D perhaps matches TRBD1 (5 bases). V lost 7 bases and J lost 0, with 9 bases in between. CDR3 size: 13 residues. Germline V CDR1 and CDR2: MNHEY, SMNVEV (reference sequence).

The rearrangement joins TRBV19 to TRBJ2-1; D not resolved. V lost 4 bases to trimming and J lost 4 bases, with 8 bases between them. CDR3 size: 13 residues. CDR1 is LNHDA and CDR2 is SQIVND in the germline V gene (reference sequence). The DNA for the CDR3 is TGTGCCAGTAGTACCCACAGTTACAATGAGCAGTTCTTC. It yields the protein CASSTHSYNEQFF.

This clonotype was recorded many times. The rearrangement links TRBV7-8 to TRBJ1-1; D unresolved. V lost 5 bases to trimming and J lost 2 bases, with 18 bases between them. Per germline, CDR1 SGHVS and CDR2 FQNEAQ. This CDR3 spans 16 amino acids. As DNA, the CDR3 is TGTGCCAGCAGCAGACCCAACGGACGGCTAAACACTGAAGCTTTCTTT. Its translation: CASSRPNGRLNTEAFF.

This clonotype has a handful of counts. The rearrangement joins TRBV12-3 or TRBV12-4 to TRBJ2-5; TRBD1 might be the D (6 bases). This CDR3 has 13 amino acids. Trimming stripped 0 bases from V and 5 bases from J, with 7 bases between. CDR3 sequence reads: CASSLAQGETQYF. CDR3 sequence (DNA): TGTGCCAGCAGTTTAGCTCAGGGGGAGACCCAGTACTTC.

This rearrangement joins TRBV5-1 to TRBJ2-7; 12 bases fit TRBD1. The CDR3 length is 17 residues. The germline CDR1 and CDR2 sequences are SGHRS and YFSETQ. V trimming: 7 bases; J trimming: 0 bases; junction bases outside the gene matches: 11. The CDR3 loop reads CASGYGTGGRYSYEQYF. The DNA for the CDR3 is TGCGCCAGCGGTTACGGGACAGGGGGCCGCTACTCCTACGAGCAGTACTTC.

The rearrangement joins TRBV5-1 to TRBJ1-1; 8 nucleotides match TRBD1. The length of the CDR3 is 16 residues. The trim removed 4 bases at V and 3 bases at J, leaving 11 bases unmatched. The germline gives CDR1 SGHRS, CDR2 YFSETQ. CDR3 protein: CASSVARQGSYTEAFF. DNA of the CDR3: TGCGCCAGCAGCGTCGCCCGACAGGGGTCATACACTGAAGCTTTCTTT.

The chain carries TRBV28 and TRBJ2-7; TRBD2 matches 10 bases. J was trimmed by 13 bases and V by 5 bases; bases with no gene match: 11. CDR3 length: 13 residues. Germline assignment: CDR1 MDHEN and CDR2 SYDVKM. CDR3 protein: CASSGNPLAGEYF. As DNA, the CDR3 is TGTGCCAGCAGTGGTAACCCTCTAGCGGGAGAATACTTC.

Concerning this clonotype: This clone may be a read error of a much larger clone one base away. V gene TRBV27 combines with J gene TRBJ2-2; D may be TRBD1 (7 bases). The V gene's germline CDR1 is MNHEY and CDR2 SMNVEV (reference sequence). CDR3 length: 16 residues. V lost 2 bases, J lost 2 bases, and 12 bases lay in between. CDR3: CASSLGGTVNTGELFF. As DNA, the CDR3 is TGTGCCAGCAGTTTAGGCGGGACAGTAAACACCGGGGAGCTGTTTTTT.

This clonotype was recorded a few times. The rearrangement uses TRBV20-1 and TRBJ2-7; TRBD1 matches at 12 bases. Germline assignment: CDR1 DFQATT and CDR2 SNEGSKA (reference sequence). This CDR3 is 15 amino acids long. V was pared by 4 bases and J by 2 bases, with 6 bases of the junction left unmatched. The DNA of the CDR3 is TGCAGTGCTACCTCCCGGGACAGGGGGCCCTACGAGCAGTACTTC. Protein sequence: CSATSRDRGPYEQYF.

The chain couples TRBV7-9 to TRBJ1-1, with D possibly TRBD1 on 5 matching bases. This CDR3 is built from 12 residues. Germline V CDR1 and CDR2: SEHNR, FQNEAQ (reference sequence). With 9 bases removed from V and 6 bases from J, the gap between germline ends came to 14 bases. The CDR3 sequence is CARDLLTAEAFF. CDR3 coding DNA: TGTGCCAGAGACCTTTTGACAGCTGAAGCTTTCTTT.

Points on this clonotype: This is likely a read error, given that the CDR3 carries no conserved phenylalanine or tryptophan at its end. The V gene is TRBV12-3 or TRBV12-4, the J gene TRBJ1-1; tentatively, D is TRBD1 (6 bases). CDR3 length equals 14 residues. Trimming cost V 5 bases and J 1 base, with 11 bases left between them. As DNA, the CDR3 is TGTGCCAGCAGTCCCCGGGACAAGAACACTGAAGCTTTCCTT. Residues: CASSPRDKNTEAFL.

This clonotype has ten or more counts. The chain couples TRBV11-2 to TRBJ2-4, with D unresolved. CDR1 is SGHAT, CDR2 FQNNGV, per germline. This CDR3 is built from 12 residues. The ends were cut back, 5 bases at V and 8 bases at J, with 10 bases in the middle. The CDR3: CASSPVQDIQYF. The DNA of the CDR3 is TGTGCCAGCAGCCCCGTTCAGGACATTCAGTACTTC.

This clonotype was observed a few times. V and J are TRBV19 and TRBJ2-5; 9 bases match TRBD2. This CDR3 has 17 residues. V was pared by 10 bases and J by 2 bases, with 17 bases of the junction left unmatched. Germline CDR1 and CDR2: LNHDA and SQIVND (reference sequence). The DNA for the CDR3 is TGTGCCACCGGTTCGGTTCGGCTAGCGGGGCCTCAAGAGACCCAGTACTTC. As protein: CATGSVRLAGPQETQYF.

As to this clonotype: This sequence may be a read error, since a much larger clone differs from it by one base. J is TRBJ2-5 and V is TRBV7-9; 11 bases align to TRBD1. Germline lookup yields CDR1 SEHNR and CDR2 FQNEAQ (reference sequence). The CDR3 runs 17 residues. The CDR3 is CTSSPTRDRGNQETQYF. The CDR3 DNA follows: TGTACCAGCAGCCCGACAAGGGACAGGGGGAACCAAGAGACCCAGTACTTC.

This clonotype was seen at least ten times. The V call is TRBV4-3, the J call TRBJ1-3; possible D gene TRBD1, 5 bases. The CDR3 is 15 amino acids. Germline assignment: CDR1 LGHNA and CDR2 YSLEER. V was pared by 4 bases and J by 0 bases, with 10 bases between. CDR3 sequence reads: CASSRGRSSGNTIYF. The CDR3 region has the DNA TGCGCCAGCAGCCGGGGACGGAGCTCTGGAAACACCATATATTTT.

This chain links TRBV2 with TRBJ2-2; D is uncertain. In germline, CDR1 is SNHLY, CDR2 FYNNEI. CDR3 length: 15 amino acids. Trimming cost V 6 bases and J 4 bases, with 15 bases left between them. The CDR3 region has the DNA TGTGCCAGCAGGGCGGACCGATACACCACCGGGGAGCTGTTTTTT. Protein: CASRADRYTTGELFF.

As concerns this clonotype: A much more abundant neighbour one base away suggests this may be a read error. CDR3: CASSSSVGREKLFF. Here the CDR3 DNA reads TGTGCCAGCAGCTCTTCGGTAGGGCGAGAAAAACTGTTTTTT. This chain connects TRBV13 to TRBJ1-4, with D unresolved. Looked up from germline, CDR1 is PRHDT and CDR2 is FYEKMQ (reference sequence). This CDR3 is built from 14 residues. V was pared by 4 bases and J by 8 bases, with 14 bases between.

As regards this clonotype: This may be a read error, as it is one base from a much larger clone. The chain joins TRBV12-3 or TRBV12-4 to TRBJ2-5; the match to TRBD1 covers 7 bases. The CDR3 sequence is 14 residues long. The CDR3, as DNA: TGTGCCAGCAGTACTAGGACAGGCCAAGAGACCCGGTACTTC. As protein: CASSTRTGQETRYF.

This clonotype has only a few counts. The chain recombines TRBV11-2 with TRBJ2-7; no firm D call. CDR3 size: 15 residues. CDR1 and CDR2 (germline): SGHAT, FQNNGV. Trimming shortened V by 5 bases and J by 3 bases, and 17 bases separated the two germline ends. The DNA of the CDR3 is TGTGCCAGCAGCCCAGTCCCCGGTCCTCACTACGAGCAGTACTTC. This encodes CASSPVPGPHYEQYF. Filled out from reference TRBV11-2 and TRBJ2-7, the complete variable domain reads EAGVAQSPRYKIIEKRQSVAFWCNPISGHATLYWYQQILGQGPKLLIQFQNNGVVDDSQLPKDRFSAERLKGVDSTLKIQPAKLEDSAVYLCASSPVPGPHYEQYFGPGTRLTVT.

This clonotype was observed at least ten times. The J gene is TRBJ2-2, the V gene TRBV2; 12 positions match TRBD2. This CDR3 comprises 19 residues. From germline, CDR1 is SNHLY and CDR2 FYNNEI. Trimming at V came to 5 bases and at J to 0 bases, leaving 10 bases not matched to a gene. CDR3 bases: TGTGCCAGCAGTACCGGGACTAGCGGGCCAAACGCGAACACCGGGGAGCTGTTTTTT. It yields the protein CASSTGTSGPNANTGELFF.

As regards this clonotype: Sequence at one end of the junction differs from germline and may be a read error. The rearrangement joins TRBV25-1 to TRBJ1-1; D is ambiguous. Germline V lookup: CDR1 MGHDK, CDR2 SYGVNS. This CDR3 has 11 residues. The CDR3 loop reads CTSSLGAEAFF. The CDR3 DNA reads as TGTACCAGCAGTCTCGGAGCCGAAGCTTTCTTT.

The chain couples TRBV20-1 to TRBJ2-7; 7 positions agree with TRBD1. This CDR3 has 13 residues. The V gene end was trimmed by 6 bases and the J gene end by 4 bases; junction bases not matched to a gene: 9. The germline gives CDR1 DFQATT, CDR2 SNEGSKA (reference sequence). In DNA form, the CDR3 reads TGCAGTGCGAAGGACAGGTGGCGTTACGAGCAGTACTTC. Protein sequence: CSAKDRWRYEQYF.

A note on this clonotype: It may be a read error: a sequence one base away is much more abundant. The DNA of the CDR3 is TGCGCCAGCAGCTTGGGAGGACTAGCGGGAAGTCAAGAGCCCCAGTACTTC. Protein sequence: CASSLGGLAGSQEPQYF. The chain combines TRBV5-1 with TRBJ2-5, with 12 bases lining up with TRBD2. CDR1 and CDR2 from the germline V gene are SGHRS and YFSETQ. This CDR3 spans 17 amino acids.

This clonotype appeared many times. This chain joins TRBV7-9 and TRBJ1-1; 7 nucleotides align to TRBD1. There are 15 residues in the CDR3. V dropped 2 bases and J dropped 1; count of bases not matched to a gene: 4. From germline, CDR1 is SEHNR and CDR2 FQNEAQ (reference sequence). The CDR3 protein is CASSLLTGENTEAFF. Written as DNA, the CDR3 is TGTGCCAGCAGCTTACTTACAGGGGAGAACACTGAAGCTTTCTTT. Looking up the rest from reference TRBV7-9 and TRBJ1-1 gives the full variable domain: DTGVSQNPRHKITKRGQNVTFRCDPISEHNRLYWYRQTLGQGPEFLTYFQNEAQLEKSRLLSDRFSAERPKGSFSTLEIQRTEQGDSAMYLCASSLLTGENTEAFFGQGTRLTVV.

This clonotype has just a few counts. The V and J genes are TRBV7-6 and TRBJ2-2; 8 positions match TRBD2. Germline values: CDR1 SGHVS, CDR2 FNYEAQ. The CDR3 is 14 amino acids. The trim removed 5 bases at V and 7 bases at J, leaving 6 bases unmatched. The chain's CDR3 is CASSRGLAGGELFF. CDR3 DNA sequence: TGTGCCAGCAGCCGAGGACTAGCTGGCGGGGAGCTGTTTTTT.

Note on this clonotype: Sequence at one end of the junction differs from germline and may be a read error. The genes are TRBV28 and TRBJ2-7; D is unresolved. Germline CDR1 reads MDHEN; CDR2 reads SYDVKM. This CDR3 contains 14 residues. CDR3 sequence: CAGSPRPGPYAQYF. Written as DNA, the CDR3 is TGTGCCGGCAGTCCACGACCGGGCCCCTACGCGCAGTACTTC.

This clonotype was detected ten times or more. The chain couples TRBV20-1 to TRBJ2-3; 8 nucleotides line up with TRBD2. The ends lost 4 bases at V and 0 bases at J; junction bases unmatched: 3. CDR3 length: 14 residues. Germline V gene sequence: CDR1 DFQATT, CDR2 SNEGSKA (reference sequence). CDR3 loop: CSAKKRESTDTQYF. CDR3 nucleotides: TGCAGTGCTAAGAAGCGGGAGAGCACAGATACGCAGTATTTT.

The table lists this clonotype with a few counts. V usage is TRBV12-3 or TRBV12-4 and J usage is TRBJ2-3; perhaps TRBD2 as D (5 bases). Trimming took 3 bases from V and 2 from J, leaving 15 bases between them. This CDR3 comprises 16 residues. CDR3 loop: CASSFRPGRATDTQYF. Written as DNA, the CDR3 is TGTGCCAGCAGTTTTCGCCCTGGGAGAGCCACAGATACGCAGTATTTT.